This TCR beta chain was captured in a study of blood T cell repertoires in COVID-19. As handled by the study authors: By means of reference gene primer amplification, nucleated cell counts were estimated. Libraries were prepared by immunoSEQ multiplex PCR; TCRdb keeps only in-frame clonotypes and omits some of them. The D gene and trimming were derived from the DNA, and the V and J assignments and clone size from that table. The sample contains about 150,000 clones, 91% of which appear only once. The V segment lost 10 bases and the J segment 3 bases; nucleotides outside the gene matches: 6. From germline, CDR1 is SEHNR and CDR2 FQNEAQ (reference sequence). This CDR3 region has 14 residues.

This receptor was taken from a man aged 50 to 59 with acute or convalescent COVID-19. What was sequenced was peripheral blood. The chain has TRBV7-9 and TRBJ2-7, with 13 bases aligning to TRBD2. CDR3 DNA: TGTGCCACCGGGACTAGCGGGAAACTCTACGAGCAGTACTTC. Translated: CATGTSGKLYEQYF.